Listed below are T cell receptor beta chains from one sample, sequenced in a study of cytotoxic CD8 clonotypes in ibrutinib-treated CLL. Repertoires were generated with immunoSEQ multiplex PCR, while TCRdb's copy carries only in-frame clones and drops some. The data contain tens of thousands of clones, 90% of them seen just once; the ten biggest clones take up around 3.3%. The sample consisted of PBMCs, taken after 12 months of ibrutinib treatment. The receptors derive from a human donor with chronic lymphocytic leukemia. Both conserved end residues are part of each CDR3. The D gene is left open where the match is weak. A clone size is listed for some rows: how often the clone was seen (once, few, many), or a class if it is expanded.

clone_size | j_call | v_call | d_call | cdr3_nt | cdr3_aa
NA | TRBJ1-6 | TRBV25-1 | TRBD1 | TGTGCCAGCAGTGAGAGGCAGGGGGCTAGTTCACCCCTCCACTTT | CASSERQGASSPLHF
NA | TRBJ2-1 | TRBV9 | TRBD2 | TGTGCCAGCAGCGTAGTTAGGAGCGGGGCCACTGGCTCGGAGCAGTTCTTC | CASSVVRSGATGSEQFF
once | TRBJ2-4 | TRBV7-2 | NA | TGTGCCAGCAGCTTAGGCAGGTCTGACATTCAGTACTTC | CASSLGRSDIQYF
NA | TRBJ1-3 | TRBV19 | NA | TGTGCCAGGGACTCCAACTTCACCTCTGGAAACACCATATATTTT | CARDSNFTSGNTIYF
NA | TRBJ2-6 | TRBV11-2 | NA | TGTGCCAGCAGCGCAGGTACCGGGGCCAACGTCCTGACTTTC | CASSAGTGANVLTF
NA | TRBJ2-3 | TRBV2 | TRBD2 | TGTGCCAGCAGTGAAGTTAGCGGGAGGTTGTTTACGCAGTATTTT | CASSEVSGRLFTQYF
NA | TRBJ2-4 | TRBV19 | NA | TGTGCCAGTAGTACCCCGAACTTCGGGGAGGGGGCGGCCAAAAACATTCAGTACTTC | CASSTPNFGEGAAKNIQYF
NA | TRBJ2-6 | TRBV9 | NA | TGTGCCAGCAGCGTTACCTCAACCCGGGCTGGGGCCAACGTCCTGACTTTC | CASSVTSTRAGANVLTF
NA | TRBJ1-5 | TRBV2 | NA | TGTGCCAGCAGGGATAGCAATCAGCCCCAGCATTTT | CASRDSNQPQHF
NA | TRBJ2-3 | TRBV2 | TRBD2 | TGTGCCAGCAAAGGACTAGCGGGAGTGAACACAGATACGCAGTATTTT | CASKGLAGVNTDTQYF
NA | TRBJ1-5 | TRBV11-2 | NA | TGTGCCAGCAGCAAAGGGGGGCATCAGCCCCAGCATTTT | CASSKGGHQPQHF
NA | TRBJ2-1 | TRBV5-1 | NA | TGCGCCAGCAGCTTGGCGGGACTCTCCTACAATGAGCAGTTCTTC | CASSLAGLSYNEQFF
NA | TRBJ2-2 | TRBV6-1 | NA | TGTGCCAGCAGTGCACCAGGGCGGAAGCGGAACACCGGGGAGCTGTTTTTT | CASSAPGRKRNTGELFF
NA | TRBJ2-1 | TRBV10-1 | TRBD2 | TGCGCCAGCAGTGGTTTAGGGCGGGAGGCTACCAATAGCTCCTACAATGAGCAGTTCTTC | CASSGLGREATNSSYNEQFF
NA | TRBJ2-3 | TRBV7-3 | TRBD1 | TGTGCCAGCAGCTCTGGGACAGTTAGCACAGATACGCAGTATTTT | CASSSGTVSTDTQYF
NA | TRBJ2-1 | TRBV7-3 | TRBD2 | TGTGCCAGCAGCTTAATCGGCGGGAGGGCCTCAAATGAGCAGTTCTTC | CASSLIGGRASNEQFF
few | TRBJ1-1 | TRBV20-1 | NA | TGCAGTGCTAGGGGGAGGTATGGAGCTTTCTTT | CSARGRYGAFF
NA | TRBJ2-3 | TRBV13 | TRBD1 | TGTGCCAGCAGCACATTTACCGGGACAGGGAGAAGAGATACGCAGTATTTT | CASSTFTGTGRRDTQYF
NA | TRBJ1-2 | TRBV6-4 | TRBD1 | TGTGCCAGCAGTGAGTGGGACAACAGGGGGAAGATTGGCTACACCTTC | CASSEWDNRGKIGYTF
NA | TRBJ1-4 | TRBV20-1 | TRBD1 | TGCAGTGCTGGGACAGGGGAAAAACTGTTTTTT | CSAGTGEKLFF
once | TRBJ1-1 | TRBV11-2 | NA | TGTGCCAGCAGCTTAGTTTCACAGAACACTGAAGCTTTCTTT | CASSLVSQNTEAFF
few | TRBJ2-7 | TRBV15 | NA | TGTGCCACCAGCAGAGATCCTACCAGGAGCTCCTACGAGCAGTACTTC | CATSRDPTRSSYEQYF
NA | TRBJ1-1 | TRBV29-1 | TRBD1 | TGCAGCACTGGACAGGGGCCGCTGAACACTGAAGCTTTCTTT | CSTGQGPLNTEAFF
NA | TRBJ2-7 | TRBV10-3 | NA | TGTGCCATCAGTGGTATGCAGGGTTCCTACGAGCAGTACTTC | CAISGMQGSYEQYF
NA | TRBJ1-3 | TRBV7-9 | NA | TGTGCCAGCAGCTTTACCGGGGGCTTCTCTGGAAACACCATATATTTT | CASSFTGGFSGNTIYF
NA | TRBJ1-1 | TRBV19 | NA | TGTGCCAGTAGCCGAACAGAGAACACTGAAGCTTTCTTT | CASSRTENTEAFF
NA | TRBJ1-1 | TRBV19 | TRBD1 | TGTGCAACGGACAGGACGAACACTGAAGCTTTCTTT | CATDRTNTEAFF
NA | TRBJ2-6 | TRBV7-2 | TRBD1 | TGTGCCAGCAGCGGACCTACAGGGGTCGGTGGGGCCAACGTCCTGACTTTC | CASSGPTGVGGANVLTF
NA | TRBJ2-2 | TRBV29-1 | NA | TGCAGCGTCTTCCAGGGGACCTACACCGGGGAGCTGTTTTTT | CSVFQGTYTGELFF